This T cell receptor (beta chain) originates from a study of shared clonotypes between healthy human individuals. Concerning this clone itself: What it binds is unknown.

Generated by immunoSEQ multiplex PCR, the TCRdb table keeps only in-frame clones and is missing some. The sample lists around 510,000 clones, around three quarters occurring once. Findings and caveats of the study: Expectations were that clonotype sharing among donors would be affected by sequencing depth.

Germline CDR1 and CDR2: LGHNA and YNFKEQ. V was clipped by 3 bases and J by 2 bases, with 11 bases between them. The CDR3 totals 16 residues. The sample taken for sequencing was PBMCs. This chain uses TRBV4-2 with TRBJ2-6; D gene unclear. The receptor's source is a woman aged 40 to 50 in good health. Some clones in this sample may be carry-over from other donors' samples. DNA for the CDR3: TGTGCCAGCAGCCAGTGGGAAGGACCTGGGGCCAACGTCCTGACTTTC. As protein: CASSQWEGPGANVLTF.